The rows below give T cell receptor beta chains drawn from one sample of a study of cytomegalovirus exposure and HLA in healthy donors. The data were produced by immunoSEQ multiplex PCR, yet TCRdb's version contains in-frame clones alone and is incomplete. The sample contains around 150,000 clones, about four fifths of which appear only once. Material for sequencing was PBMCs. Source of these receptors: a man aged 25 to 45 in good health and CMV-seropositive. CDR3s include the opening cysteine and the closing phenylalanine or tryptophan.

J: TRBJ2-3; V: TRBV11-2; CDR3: CASSSSRERDTQYF
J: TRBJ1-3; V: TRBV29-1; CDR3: CSVANRQGAGNTIYF
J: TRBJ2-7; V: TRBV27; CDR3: CASSSTRTSGGPSYEQYF
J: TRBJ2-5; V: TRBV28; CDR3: CASSGTGFGQETQYF
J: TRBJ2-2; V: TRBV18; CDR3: CASSPDMGPTGELFF
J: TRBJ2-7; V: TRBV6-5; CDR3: CASSQTGNSYEQYF
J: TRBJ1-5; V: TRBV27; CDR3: CASSLGTDNQPQHF
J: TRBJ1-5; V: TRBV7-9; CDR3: CSSSLQGGSNQPQHF
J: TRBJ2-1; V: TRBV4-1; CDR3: CASLRTSGGWDEQFF
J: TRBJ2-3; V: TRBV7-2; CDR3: CASSLAVTSGSSQYF
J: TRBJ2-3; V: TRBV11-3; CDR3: CASSPQGSADTQYF
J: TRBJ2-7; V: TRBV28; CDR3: CASRGQGAHEQYF
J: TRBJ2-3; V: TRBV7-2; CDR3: CASSISGALTDTQYF
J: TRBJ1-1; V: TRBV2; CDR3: CASSEGQLLGHEAFF
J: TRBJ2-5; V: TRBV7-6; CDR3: CASSPGPRRETQYF
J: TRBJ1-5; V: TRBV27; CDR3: CASSLHWTAGSNQPQHF
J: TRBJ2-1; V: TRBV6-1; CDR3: CASIADRVGEQFF
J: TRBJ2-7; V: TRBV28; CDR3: CASSLLAVSSYEQYF
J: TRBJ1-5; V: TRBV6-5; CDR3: CASSRRGGTNQPQHF
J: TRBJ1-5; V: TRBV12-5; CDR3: CASGLGWENQPQHF
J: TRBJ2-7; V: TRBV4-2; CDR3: CASSFATGSSYEQYF
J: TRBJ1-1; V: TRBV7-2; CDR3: CASSLGDRVRDTEAFF
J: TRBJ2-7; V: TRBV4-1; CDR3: CASSQELAGVDEQYF
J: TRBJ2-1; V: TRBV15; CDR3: CATSRDRPSHEQFF